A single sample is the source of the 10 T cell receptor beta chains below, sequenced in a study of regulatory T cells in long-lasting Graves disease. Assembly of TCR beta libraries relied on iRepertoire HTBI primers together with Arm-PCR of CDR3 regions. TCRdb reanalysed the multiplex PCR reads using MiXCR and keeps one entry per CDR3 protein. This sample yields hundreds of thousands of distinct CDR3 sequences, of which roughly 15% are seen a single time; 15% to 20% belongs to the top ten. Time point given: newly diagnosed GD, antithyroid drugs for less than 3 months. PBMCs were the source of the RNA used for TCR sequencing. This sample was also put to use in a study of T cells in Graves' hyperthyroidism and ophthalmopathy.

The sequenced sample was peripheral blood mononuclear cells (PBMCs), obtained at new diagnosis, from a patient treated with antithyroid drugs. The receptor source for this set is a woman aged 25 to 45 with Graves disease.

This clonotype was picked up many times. This chain's CDR3 is CASSLVAGEETQYF. CDR3 nucleotide sequence: TGCGCCAGCAGCTTGGTAGCGGGAGAGGAGACCCAGTACTTC. V is TRBV5-1 and J is TRBJ2-5; the match to TRBD2 covers 9 bases. The CDR3 is 14 amino acids. Germline CDR1 reads SGHRS; CDR2 reads YFSETQ. The ends lost 0 bases at V and 5 bases at J; junction bases unmatched: 2.

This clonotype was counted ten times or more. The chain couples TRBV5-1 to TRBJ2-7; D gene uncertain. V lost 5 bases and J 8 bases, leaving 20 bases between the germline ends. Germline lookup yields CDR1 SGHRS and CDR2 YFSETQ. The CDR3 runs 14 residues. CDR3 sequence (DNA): TGCGCCAGCAGGGCCTGGGTCAGCGCTGAAAAGCAGTACTTC. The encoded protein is CASRAWVSAEKQYF.

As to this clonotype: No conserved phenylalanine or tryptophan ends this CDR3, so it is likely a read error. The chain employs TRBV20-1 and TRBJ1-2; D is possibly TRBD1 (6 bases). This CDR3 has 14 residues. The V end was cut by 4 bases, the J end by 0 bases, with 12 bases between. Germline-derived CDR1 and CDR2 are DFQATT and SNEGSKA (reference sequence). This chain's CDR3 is CSATDRKANYGYTS. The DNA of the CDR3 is TGCAGTGCTACTGACAGGAAAGCTAACTATGGCTACACCTCC.

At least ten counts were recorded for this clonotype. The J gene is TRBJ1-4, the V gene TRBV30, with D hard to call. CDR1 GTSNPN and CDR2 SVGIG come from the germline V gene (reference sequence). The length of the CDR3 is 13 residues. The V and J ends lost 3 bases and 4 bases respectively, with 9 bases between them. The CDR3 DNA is TGTGCCTGGAGCTTAAGGTTTAATGAAAAACTGTTTTTT. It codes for CAWSLRFNEKLFF.

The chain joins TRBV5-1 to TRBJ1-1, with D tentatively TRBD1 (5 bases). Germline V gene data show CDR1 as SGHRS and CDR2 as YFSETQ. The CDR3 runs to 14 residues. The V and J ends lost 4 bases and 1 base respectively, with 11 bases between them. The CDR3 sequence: CASSITTGNTEAFF. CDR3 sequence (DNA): TGCGCCAGCAGCATCACTACAGGGAACACTGAAGCTTTCTTT.

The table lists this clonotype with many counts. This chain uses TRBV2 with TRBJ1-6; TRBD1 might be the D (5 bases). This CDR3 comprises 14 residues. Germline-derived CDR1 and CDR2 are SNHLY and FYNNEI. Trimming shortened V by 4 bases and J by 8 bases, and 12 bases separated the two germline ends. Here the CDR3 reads CASSGQGDHSPLHF. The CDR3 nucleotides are TGTGCCAGCAGTGGACAAGGGGATCATTCACCCCTCCACTTT.

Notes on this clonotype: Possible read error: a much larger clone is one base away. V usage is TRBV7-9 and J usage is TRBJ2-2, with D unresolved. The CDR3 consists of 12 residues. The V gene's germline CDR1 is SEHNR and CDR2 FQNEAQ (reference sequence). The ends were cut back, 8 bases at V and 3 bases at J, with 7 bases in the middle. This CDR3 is CASRGYTGELFF. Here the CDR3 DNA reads TGTGCCAGCCGCGGATACACCGGGGAGCTGTTTTTT.

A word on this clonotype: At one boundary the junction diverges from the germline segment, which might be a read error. CDR3: CASSVGVGVVNGQFF. As DNA, the CDR3 is TGTGCCAGCAGCGTAGGGGTCGGGGTAGTCAATGGGCAGTTCTTC. The V call is TRBV9, the J call TRBJ2-1; a weak D match, TRBD2 (5 bases). The CDR3 spans 15 residues. The germline gives CDR1 SGDLS, CDR2 YYNGEE.

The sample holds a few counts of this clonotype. The CDR3 sequence is CASSPSRGSTDTQYF. CDR3 coding DNA: TGTGCCAGCTCACCGTCGCGGGGCAGCACAGATACGCAGTATTTT. The rearrangement uses TRBV18 and TRBJ2-3, with D perhaps matching TRBD2 (6 bases). V lost 3 bases to trimming and J lost 0 bases, with 10 bases between them. This CDR3 comprises 15 residues. Looked up from germline, CDR1 is KGHSH and CDR2 is LQKENI.

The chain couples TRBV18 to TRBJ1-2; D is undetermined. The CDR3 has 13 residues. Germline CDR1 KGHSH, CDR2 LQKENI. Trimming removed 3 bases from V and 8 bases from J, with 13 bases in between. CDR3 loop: CASSPPGYGGYTF. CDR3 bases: TGTGCCAGCTCACCCCCCGGGTATGGGGGCTACACCTTC.